Presented here are 18 T cell receptor beta chains from one specimen sequenced in a study of blood T cell repertoires in COVID-19. Sequenced by immunoSEQ multiplex PCR; TCRdb stores in-frame clones only, minus some. Seen here are under 200,000 clones, more than 65% observed once, and the top ten hold about a tenth. Input material: peripheral blood. The receptor set was obtained from a man aged 65-85 years with active or convalescent COVID-19.

This clone was observed a single time. The gene calls are TRBV2 and TRBJ2-6; D is unresolved. V gave up 7 bases and J gave up 1 base, with 11 bases separating them. Germline CDR1 SNHLY, CDR2 FYNNEI. This CDR3 has 15 residues. The CDR3 DNA is TGTGCCAGCACGGGTGAAATATCTGGGGCCAACGTCCTGACTTTC. Its protein is CASTGEISGANVLTF. Based on the CDR3 plus reference TRBV2 and TRBJ2-6, the full variable domain is EPEVTQTPSHQVTQMGQEVILRCVPISNHLYFYWYRQILGQKVEFLVSFYNNEISEKSEIFDDQFSVERPDGSNFTLKIRSTKLEDSAMYFCASTGEISGANVLTFGAGSRLTVL.

V and J are TRBV29-1 and TRBJ2-7; D might be TRBD2 (6 bases). The ends were cut back, 4 bases at V and 3 bases at J, with 13 bases in the middle. CDR3 size: 13 residues. Looked up from germline, CDR1 is SQVTM and CDR2 is ANQGSEA. The CDR3 DNA reads as TGCAGCGTTGTTGCGGGAACACTCTACGAGCAGTACTTC. It translates to CSVVAGTLYEQYF.

The count of this clone is one. The chain carries TRBV11-2 and TRBJ2-5; 8 nucleotides align to TRBD2. V was pared by 5 bases and J by 5 bases, with 10 bases of the junction left unmatched. The CDR3 totals 15 residues. Germline V lookup: CDR1 SGHAT, CDR2 FQNNGV. CDR3 loop: CASSPRGGAGETQYF. DNA of the CDR3: TGTGCCAGCAGCCCCCGGGGGGGGGCGGGTGAGACCCAGTACTTC.

The chain combines TRBV6-2 or TRBV6-3 with TRBJ2-7; possibly TRBD1 for D (5 bases). Germline CDR1 is MNHEY and CDR2 is SVGEGT. This CDR3 is built from 14 residues. The V gene lost 7 bases and the J gene lost 0 bases, with 13 bases spanning the gap. The CDR3 DNA is TGTGCCAGCACCCCCCCGGACAACTCCTACGAGCAGTACTTC. Translating it yields CASTPPDNSYEQYF.

The chain couples TRBV7-3 to TRBJ2-1; tentative D call: TRBD2 (7 bases). This CDR3 comprises 20 residues. V gave up 5 bases and J gave up 1 base, with 27 bases separating them. Germline V lookup: CDR1 SGHTA, CDR2 FQGTGA. CDR3 amino acids: CASSPQGSGIRLGSYNEQFF. As DNA, the CDR3 is TGTGCCAGCAGCCCCCAGGGGAGCGGGATTAGGTTGGGGTCCTACAATGAGCAGTTCTTC.

This clone was found once. The gene calls are TRBV28 and TRBJ2-2; TRBD2 is a possible D gene (6 bases). V lost 4 bases and J 5 bases, leaving 17 bases between the germline ends. CDR1 and CDR2 from the germline V gene are MDHEN and SYDVKM. The CDR3 extends over 16 amino acids. The CDR3 coding sequence is TGTGCCAGCAGTTCCGCCGGGGGTGGTGAAACCGGGGAGCTGTTTTTT. Translating gives CASSSAGGGETGELFF.

This chain connects TRBV9 to TRBJ2-2; D is undetermined. The germline V gene encodes CDR1 SGDLS and CDR2 YYNGEE. This CDR3 contains 16 residues. V dropped 4 bases and J dropped 5 bases, with 18 bases sitting between them. CDR3 residues: CASSPQVRVATGELFF. The CDR3 coding sequence is TGTGCCAGCAGCCCCCAAGTTCGGGTCGCGACCGGGGAGCTGTTTTTT.

This chain uses TRBV5-1 with TRBJ1-6; 7 bases align to TRBD1. The CDR3 runs to 16 residues. The germline gives CDR1 SGHRS, CDR2 YFSETQ. Losses at the gene ends were 0 bases for V and 7 bases for J; bases not matched to a gene: 7. The CDR3 protein is CASSLEGTAQNSPLHF. CDR3 nucleotide sequence: TGCGCCAGCAGCTTGGAGGGGACAGCCCAAAATTCACCCCTCCACTTT.

This clone has more than one count but fewer than ten. The CDR3 DNA reads TGCAGCGTAGCGAAGGGGGGGGGCAATCAGCCCCAGCATTTT. Protein product: CSVAKGGGNQPQHF. V usage is TRBV29-1 and J usage is TRBJ1-5; a possible D gene is TRBD1 (6 bases). The length of the CDR3 is 14 residues. V was trimmed by 6 bases and J by 2 bases, leaving 14 bases between them. CDR1 and CDR2 from the germline V gene are SQVTM and ANQGSEA.

The chain recombines TRBV19 with TRBJ1-4, with 7 bases matching TRBD1. This CDR3 has 16 amino acids. Germline trimming cut 4 bases from V and 0 bases from J; bases unmatched to any gene: 5. The germline V gene has CDR1 LNHDA and CDR2 SQIVND (reference sequence). The chain's CDR3 is CASSRGQTATNEKLFF. Here the CDR3 DNA reads TGTGCCAGTAGTAGGGGACAGACCGCAACTAATGAAAAACTGTTTTTT.

The rearrangement uses TRBV9 and TRBJ2-5, with D possibly TRBD1 on 5 matching bases. Germline-derived CDR1 and CDR2 are SGDLS and YYNGEE. The CDR3 extends over 12 amino acids. Trimming pared 1 base from V and 4 bases from J, leaving 5 bases between. The DNA for the CDR3 is TGTGCCAGCAGCGTACAGGGAGAGACCCAGTACTTC. Amino acids: CASSVQGETQYF.

The rearrangement links TRBV24-1 to TRBJ2-1; possible D gene TRBD2, 6 bases. With 6 bases removed from V and 8 bases from J, the gap between germline ends came to 16 bases. CDR1 and CDR2 (germline): KGHDR, SFDVKD. The CDR3 extends over 14 amino acids. Here the CDR3 reads CATSSGALFHEQFF. In DNA, the CDR3 is TGTGCCACCAGTTCGGGAGCATTGTTTCATGAGCAGTTCTTC.

This chain connects TRBV27 to TRBJ1-2; D perhaps matches TRBD1 (5 bases). V was clipped by 6 bases and J by 6 bases, with 14 bases between them. The CDR3 covers 13 residues. CDR1 is MNHEY and CDR2 is SMNVEV in the germline V gene (reference sequence). CDR3 sequence: CASSTQGWNGYTF. CDR3 bases: TGTGCCAGCAGCACCCAGGGTTGGAATGGCTACACCTTC.

This clone was seen once. V usage is TRBV2 and J usage is TRBJ2-7; D not certain. The CDR3 consists of 12 residues. Germline V gene data show CDR1 as SNHLY and CDR2 as FYNNEI. Trimming cost V 5 bases and J 0 bases, with 5 bases left between them. The CDR3 loop reads CASSLSSYEQYF. For the CDR3, the DNA is TGTGCCAGCAGTCTCAGCTCCTACGAGCAGTACTTC.

This rearrangement joins TRBV6-2 or TRBV6-3 to TRBJ2-2, with 9 positions matching TRBD1. The CDR3 totals 15 residues. J gave up 1 base and V 4 bases, and 1 base lay outside the gene matches. Germline V gene data show CDR1 as MNHEY and CDR2 as SVGEGT. In DNA form, the CDR3 reads TGTGCCAGCAGTTGGGACAGGGTGAACACCGGGGAGCTGTTTTTT. Translated: CASSWDRVNTGELFF.

The sample holds a few counts of this clone. The CDR3 region has the DNA TGTGCCACCAGCACCTACAGGGGGGGGACTGAAGCTTTCTTT. This translates into CATSTYRGGTEAFF. The J gene is TRBJ1-1, the V gene TRBV15; 8 nucleotides line up with TRBD1. CDR3 length equals 14 residues. V dropped 4 bases and J dropped 5; count of bases not matched to a gene: 6. Germline V gene data show CDR1 as LNHNV and CDR2 as YYDKDF (reference sequence).

This clone was seen just once. The chain combines TRBV4-3 with TRBJ2-2; D call uncertain. V lost 4 bases and J 6 bases, leaving 15 bases between the germline ends. CDR3 size: 15 residues. Germline-derived CDR1 and CDR2 are LGHNA and YSLEER. CDR3 nucleotide sequence: TGCGCCAGCAGCCGAGGCCCCAGCCTCGCCGGGGAGCTGTTTTTT. Its translation: CASSRGPSLAGELFF.

The gene calls are TRBV13 and TRBJ1-6; maybe TRBD1 (5 bases). V lost 6 bases and J lost 7, with 13 bases in between. CDR3 length: 14 residues. Germline V gene lookup returns CDR1 PRHDT and CDR2 FYEKMQ (reference sequence). This CDR3 reads CASRAGLRNSPLHF. The CDR3 region has the DNA TGTGCCAGCAGGGCGGGACTGAGGAATTCACCCCTCCACTTT.